The 4 T cell receptor beta chains below were found in one sample sequenced in a study of cytomegalovirus exposure and HLA in healthy donors. Vbeta (60) and Jbeta (13) primers were used in the PCR. Profiling relied on immunoSEQ multiplex PCR, and the TCRdb table lists in-frame clones only, not all of them. The repertoire holds some 120,000 clones, with about three quarters as singletons. Sequencing input: PBMCs. The origin of the receptors is a woman between 35 and 50 years old in good health and CMV-seronegative.

The chain has TRBV19 and TRBJ2-1, with D unresolved. Germline V gene sequence: CDR1 LNHDA, CDR2 SQIVND (reference sequence). V was clipped by 6 bases and J by 8 bases, with 11 bases between them. The CDR3 spans 12 residues. DNA for the CDR3: TGTGCCAGTAGCAATGGCCTTGATGAGCAGTTCTTC. It translates to CASSNGLDEQFF.

This clone showed up just once. The V call is TRBV18, the J call TRBJ2-6; D may be TRBD1 (5 bases). The CDR3 spans 15 residues. V gave up 6 bases and J gave up 0 bases, with 9 bases separating them. CDR1 and CDR2 (germline): KGHSH, LQKENI. CDR3 coding DNA: TGTGCCAGCTCTCACAGGAGCTCTGGGGCCAACGTCCTGACTTTC. Translated: CASSHRSSGANVLTF.

This clone was seen a handful of times. V usage is TRBV28 and J usage is TRBJ2-6, with 8 bases lining up with TRBD1. The germline gives CDR1 MDHEN, CDR2 SYDVKM. The CDR3 contains 18 residues. Unmatched junction bases numbered 7, after V lost 3 bases and J lost 0 bases. CDR3 nucleotides: TGTGCCAGCAGTTTCGGGACAGGCAAAAACTCTGGGGCCAACGTCCTGACTTTC. Its translation: CASSFGTGKNSGANVLTF.

This clone was observed a handful of times. The rearrangement links TRBV7-9 to TRBJ2-2; 7 bases match TRBD2. V shed 5 bases and J 5 bases; nucleotides not matched to a gene: 11. The CDR3 runs to 16 residues. Germline V lookup: CDR1 SEHNR, CDR2 FQNEAQ (reference sequence). The DNA of the CDR3 is TGTGCCAGCAGCACGCCGGGGGGACGGTATACCGGGGAGCTGTTTTTT. It yields the protein CASSTPGGRYTGELFF.